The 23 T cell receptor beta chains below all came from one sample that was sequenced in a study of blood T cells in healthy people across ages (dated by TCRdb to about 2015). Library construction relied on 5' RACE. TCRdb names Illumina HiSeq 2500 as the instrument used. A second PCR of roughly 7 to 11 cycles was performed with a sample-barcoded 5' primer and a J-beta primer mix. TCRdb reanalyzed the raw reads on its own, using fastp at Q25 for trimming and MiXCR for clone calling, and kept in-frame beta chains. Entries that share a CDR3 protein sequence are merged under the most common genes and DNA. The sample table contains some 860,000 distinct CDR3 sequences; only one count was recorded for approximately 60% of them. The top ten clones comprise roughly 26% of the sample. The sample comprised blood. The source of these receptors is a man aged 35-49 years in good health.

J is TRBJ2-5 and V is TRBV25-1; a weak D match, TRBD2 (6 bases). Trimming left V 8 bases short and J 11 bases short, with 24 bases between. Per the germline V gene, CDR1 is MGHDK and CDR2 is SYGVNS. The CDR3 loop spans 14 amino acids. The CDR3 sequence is CASRTAGLQGEQYF. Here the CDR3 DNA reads TGTGCCAGCCGAACCGCGGGGCTCCAAGGAGAGCAGTACTTC.

CDR3 nucleotide sequence: TGTGCCAGCAGTTACCCGGGGGTGATCACCGGGGAGCTGTTTTTT. This gives the protein CASSYPGVITGELFF. The chain joins TRBV12-3 or TRBV12-4 to TRBJ2-2; possibly TRBD2 for D (6 bases). CDR3 size: 15 residues. Between the trimmed V and J ends, which lost 4 bases and 4 bases, there was a span of 13 bases.

The CDR3 loop reads CAISETVYEQYF. The CDR3 DNA is TGTGCCATCAGTGAGACGGTTTACGAGCAGTACTTC. The V and J genes are TRBV10-3 and TRBJ2-5; D gene ambiguous. The DNA matches TRBJ2-7 better at its end, which makes the J call doubtful. The CDR3 sequence is 12 residues long. CDR1 is ENHRY and CDR2 is SYGVKD in the germline V gene.

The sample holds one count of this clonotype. The CDR3 nucleotides are TGCAGTGCTGGGGGGTGGGCGGGAGAAGGAAGGGAGCAGTTCTTC. Residues: CSAGGWAGEGREQFF. V is TRBV20-1 and J is TRBJ2-1; TRBD2 matches at 7 bases. Germline assignment: CDR1 DFQATT and CDR2 SNEGSKA (reference sequence). The ends lost 5 bases at V and 10 bases at J; junction bases unmatched: 17. The CDR3 totals 15 residues.

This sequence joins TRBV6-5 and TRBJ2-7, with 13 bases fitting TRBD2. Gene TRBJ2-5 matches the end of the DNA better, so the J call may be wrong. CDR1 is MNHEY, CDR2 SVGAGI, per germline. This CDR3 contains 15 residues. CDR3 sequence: CASSYSTSGGTTQYF. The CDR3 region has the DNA TGTGCCAGCAGTTACTCGACTAGCGGGGGGACGACCCAGTACTTC.

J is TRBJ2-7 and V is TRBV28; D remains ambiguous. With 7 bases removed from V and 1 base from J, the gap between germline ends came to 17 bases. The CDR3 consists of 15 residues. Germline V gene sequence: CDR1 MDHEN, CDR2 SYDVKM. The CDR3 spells CASNTKGIMSYEQYF. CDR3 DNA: TGTGCCAGCAACACAAAGGGTATCATGTCCTACGAGCAGTACTTC.

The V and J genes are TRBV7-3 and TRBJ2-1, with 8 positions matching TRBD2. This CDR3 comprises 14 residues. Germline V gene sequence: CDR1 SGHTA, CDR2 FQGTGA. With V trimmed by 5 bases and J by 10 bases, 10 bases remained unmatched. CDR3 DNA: TGTGCCAGCAGCCCCGGGGGGGCACCCAACGAGCAGTTCTTC. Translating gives CASSPGGAPNEQFF.

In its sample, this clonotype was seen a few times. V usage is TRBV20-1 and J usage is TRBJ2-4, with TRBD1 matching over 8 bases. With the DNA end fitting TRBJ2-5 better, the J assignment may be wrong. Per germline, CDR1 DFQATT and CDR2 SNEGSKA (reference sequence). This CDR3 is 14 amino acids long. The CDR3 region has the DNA TGCAGCACAGTAGGGGACAGGCCAATGGAGACCCAGTACTTC. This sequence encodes CSTVGDRPMETQYF.

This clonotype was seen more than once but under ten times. This CDR3 reads CASMSSGANVLTF. The DNA of the CDR3 is TGTGCCAGCATGTCCTCTGGGGCCAACGTCCTGACTTTC. V is TRBV28 and J is TRBJ2-6; D is unclear. This CDR3 spans 13 amino acids. Germline V gene lookup returns CDR1 MDHEN and CDR2 SYDVKM. Trimming took 7 bases from V and 0 from J, leaving 4 bases between them.

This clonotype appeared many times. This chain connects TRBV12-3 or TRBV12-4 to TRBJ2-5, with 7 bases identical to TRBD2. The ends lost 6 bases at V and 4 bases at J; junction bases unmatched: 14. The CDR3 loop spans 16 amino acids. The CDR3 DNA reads TGTGCCAGCAGGGGCTTTGGCGCGGGAGACCCAGAGACCCAGTACTTC. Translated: CASRGFGAGDPETQYF.

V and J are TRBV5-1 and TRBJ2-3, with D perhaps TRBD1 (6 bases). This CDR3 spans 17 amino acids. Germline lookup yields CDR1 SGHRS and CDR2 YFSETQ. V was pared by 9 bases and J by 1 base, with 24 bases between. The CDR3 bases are TGCGCCACCAACCCGCAACCCCGGGACATTGGCACAGATACGCAGTATTTT. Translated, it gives CATNPQPRDIGTDTQYF.

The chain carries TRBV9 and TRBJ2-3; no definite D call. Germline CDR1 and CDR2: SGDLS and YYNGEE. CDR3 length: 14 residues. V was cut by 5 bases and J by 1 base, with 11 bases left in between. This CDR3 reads CASSPNRGTDTQYF. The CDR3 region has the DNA TGTGCCAGCAGTCCCAATCGGGGCACAGATACGCAGTATTTT.

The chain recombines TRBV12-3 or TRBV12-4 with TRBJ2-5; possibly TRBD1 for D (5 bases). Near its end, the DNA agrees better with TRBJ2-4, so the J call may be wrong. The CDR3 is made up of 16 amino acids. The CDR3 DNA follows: TGTGCCAGCAGTAGCGAGATTACCTGGGCAGGGAACATTCAGTACTTC. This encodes CASSSEITWAGNIQYF.

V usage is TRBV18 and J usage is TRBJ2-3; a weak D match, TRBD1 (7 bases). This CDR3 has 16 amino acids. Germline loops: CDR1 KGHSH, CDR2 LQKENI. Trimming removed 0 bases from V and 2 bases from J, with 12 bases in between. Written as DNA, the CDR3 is TGTGCCAGCTCACCACCGGGGGGACAGTACACAGATACGCAGTATTTT. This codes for CASSPPGGQYTDTQYF.

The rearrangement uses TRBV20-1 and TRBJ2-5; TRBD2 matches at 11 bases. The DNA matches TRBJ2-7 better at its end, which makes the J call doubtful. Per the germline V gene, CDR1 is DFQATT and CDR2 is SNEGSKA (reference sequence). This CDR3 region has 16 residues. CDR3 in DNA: TGCAGTGCTAGAGCTTACCTAGCGGGAGGAACCTACGAGCAGTACTTC. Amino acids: CSARAYLAGGTYEQYF.

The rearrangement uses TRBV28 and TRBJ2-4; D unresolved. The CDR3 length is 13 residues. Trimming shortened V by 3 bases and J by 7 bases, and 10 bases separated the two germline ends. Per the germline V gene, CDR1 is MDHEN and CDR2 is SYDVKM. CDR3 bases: TGTGCCAGCAGTTTGGCTCGACGTAACATTCAGTACTTC. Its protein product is CASSLARRNIQYF.

CDR3 in DNA: TGTGCCACCAGTGATCCCAGGGATACGCAGTATTTT. It codes for CATSDPRDTQYF. This chain links TRBV24-1 with TRBJ2-3; D ambiguous. Germline V CDR1 and CDR2: KGHDR, SFDVKD. The germline V and J ends were trimmed by 3 bases and 6 bases, with 6 bases remaining between them. This CDR3 has 12 residues.

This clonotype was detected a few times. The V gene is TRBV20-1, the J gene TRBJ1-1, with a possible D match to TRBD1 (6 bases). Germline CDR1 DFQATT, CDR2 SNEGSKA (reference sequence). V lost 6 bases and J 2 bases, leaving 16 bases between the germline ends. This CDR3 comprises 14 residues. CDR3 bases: TGCAGTGCCCCGGGGGGGCTAGTAAACACTGAAGCTTTCTTT. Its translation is CSAPGGLVNTEAFF.

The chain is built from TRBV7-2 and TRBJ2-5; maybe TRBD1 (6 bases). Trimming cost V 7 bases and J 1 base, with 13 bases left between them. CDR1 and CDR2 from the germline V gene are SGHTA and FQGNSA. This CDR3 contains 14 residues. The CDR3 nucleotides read TGTGCCAGCACCCGAGGGGGAGTCCAAGAGACCCAGTACTTC. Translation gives CASTRGGVQETQYF.

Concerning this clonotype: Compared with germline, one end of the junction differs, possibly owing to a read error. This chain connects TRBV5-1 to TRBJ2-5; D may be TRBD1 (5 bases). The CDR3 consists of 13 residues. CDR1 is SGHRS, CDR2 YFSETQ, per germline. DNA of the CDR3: TGCACCAGCAGCCCGGACAACCAAGAGACCCAGTACTTC. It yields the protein CTSSPDNQETQYF.

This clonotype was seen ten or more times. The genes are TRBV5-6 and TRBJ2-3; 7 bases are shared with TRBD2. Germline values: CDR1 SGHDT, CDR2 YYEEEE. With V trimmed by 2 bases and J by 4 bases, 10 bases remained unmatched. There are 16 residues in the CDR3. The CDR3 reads CASSLVLARMSDTQYF. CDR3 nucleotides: TGTGCCAGCAGCTTAGTACTAGCGCGCATGTCAGATACGCAGTATTTT.

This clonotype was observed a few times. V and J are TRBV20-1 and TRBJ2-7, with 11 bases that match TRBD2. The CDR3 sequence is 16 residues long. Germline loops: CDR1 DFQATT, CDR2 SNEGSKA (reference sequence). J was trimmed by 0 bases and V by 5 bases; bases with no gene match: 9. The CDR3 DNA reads TGCAGTGCTTCCGGGACTAGCGGTTACAACTCCTACGAGCAGTACTTC. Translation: CSASGTSGYNSYEQYF.

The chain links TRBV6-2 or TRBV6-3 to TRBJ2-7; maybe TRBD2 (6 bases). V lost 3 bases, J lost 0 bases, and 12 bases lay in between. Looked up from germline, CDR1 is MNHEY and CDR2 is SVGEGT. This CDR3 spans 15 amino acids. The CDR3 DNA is TGTGCCAGCAGTTATGACGCGGGGAGCTCCTACGAGCAGTACTTC. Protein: CASSYDAGSSYEQYF.